The 14 T cell receptor beta chains below were found in one sample sequenced in a study of cytomegalovirus exposure and HLA in healthy donors. Researchers ran the PCR with 60 Vbeta and 13 Jbeta primers. Sequencing was performed with immunoSEQ multiplex PCR; in TCRdb, only in-frame clones are kept and a portion is missing. The sample consists of 250,000 or so clones, 80% to 95% of them appearing once. Material for sequencing was PBMCs. These TCRs come from a girl aged 2 to 9 in good health and CMV-seronegative.

The chain recombines TRBV7-9 with TRBJ2-7; tentative D call: TRBD2 (6 bases). CDR3 length: 17 amino acids. Trimming shortened V by 1 base and J by 6 bases, and 22 bases separated the two germline ends. Germline loops: CDR1 SEHNR, CDR2 FQNEAQ (reference sequence). The CDR3 DNA sequence: TGTGCCAGCAGCTTAGAGGGGCTAGCGTCCCGTCACATCGAGCAGTACTTC. This encodes CASSLEGLASRHIEQYF.

The chain has TRBV7-9 and TRBJ2-7; 7 bases are a match to TRBD2. The CDR3 runs 14 residues. V dropped 4 bases and J dropped 1; count of bases not matched to a gene: 4. Germline V gene sequence: CDR1 SEHNR, CDR2 FQNEAQ (reference sequence). In nucleotides, the CDR3 is TGTGCCAGCAGCTCAGCGGGACTATCCTACGAGCAGTACTTC. This codes for CASSSAGLSYEQYF.

The chain is built from TRBV2 and TRBJ1-5, with 7 positions matching TRBD1. The germline gives CDR1 SNHLY, CDR2 FYNNEI. CDR3 length equals 15 residues. Trimming removed 6 bases from V and 0 bases from J; junction bases left unmatched: 5. The CDR3 DNA follows: TGTGCCAGCAGCCTCAGGGGGGATAGCAATCAGCCCCAGCATTTT. This codes for CASSLRGDSNQPQHF.

This CDR3 is CASLRDTTDTQYF. CDR3 nucleotides: TGTGCCAGCTTAAGGGACACCACAGATACGCAGTATTTT. This sequence joins TRBV28 and TRBJ2-3; a weak D match, TRBD1 (6 bases). The ends were cut back, 8 bases at V and 2 bases at J, with 11 bases in the middle. The CDR3 consists of 13 residues. Germline V CDR1 and CDR2: MDHEN, SYDVKM.

J is TRBJ1-6 and V is TRBV19; 7 nucleotides agree with TRBD1. The CDR3 contains 11 residues. The germline V gene has CDR1 LNHDA and CDR2 SQIVND (reference sequence). V shed 8 bases and J 14 bases; nucleotides not matched to a gene: 6. This CDR3 reads CASGRTGTLHF. In nucleotides, the CDR3 is TGTGCCAGTGGGAGGACAGGCACCCTCCACTTT.

The CDR3 is CAISGGTRVGTEAFF. CDR3 in DNA: TGTGCCATCAGTGGGGGAACCAGGGTCGGAACTGAAGCTTTCTTT. The rearrangement links TRBV10-3 to TRBJ1-1; possible D gene TRBD1, 5 bases. CDR1 is ENHRY and CDR2 is SYGVKD in the germline V gene. V lost 4 bases to trimming and J lost 5 bases, with 17 bases between them. CDR3 length: 15 residues.

This rearrangement joins TRBV5-1 to TRBJ2-1, with D uncertain. CDR1 and CDR2 (germline): SGHRS, YFSETQ. The length of the CDR3 is 15 residues. V was cut by 3 bases and J by 0 bases, with 10 bases left in between. Written as DNA, the CDR3 is TGCGCCAGCAGCTCCGACATAAGCTCCTACAATGAGCAGTTCTTC. This sequence encodes CASSSDISSYNEQFF.

The gene calls are TRBV2 and TRBJ2-5; 15 bases map to TRBD2. J lost 4 bases, V lost 5 bases, and 5 bases had no gene match. The CDR3 has 16 residues. Germline V gene data show CDR1 as SNHLY and CDR2 as FYNNEI. Here the CDR3 DNA reads TGTGCCAGCAGTCGGACTAGCGGGGGGGCATTAGAGACCCAGTACTTC. Its translation is CASSRTSGGALETQYF.

The chain couples TRBV10-3 to TRBJ2-1; 9 nucleotides agree with TRBD2. V dropped 7 bases and J dropped 7; count of bases not matched to a gene: 11. This CDR3 has 15 residues. Per the germline V gene, CDR1 is ENHRY and CDR2 is SYGVKD. The CDR3 loop is CAIKGLAGGPNEQFF. The CDR3 DNA reads TGTGCCATCAAGGGACTGGCGGGGGGGCCTAATGAGCAGTTCTTC.

The chain couples TRBV30 to TRBJ2-7; D might be TRBD1 (6 bases). This CDR3 contains 15 residues. CDR1 and CDR2 from the germline V gene are GTSNPN and SVGIG (reference sequence). The CDR3 loop is CAWSASRAGALGVCV. As DNA, the CDR3 is TGTGCCTGGAGTGCCTCTAGGGCAGGGGCGCTTGGGGTTTGTGTC.

The chain links TRBV13 to TRBJ1-1; 10 positions match TRBD1. The CDR3 loop spans 14 amino acids. The germline CDR1 and CDR2 sequences are PRHDT and FYEKMQ (reference sequence). J was trimmed by 4 bases and V by 5 bases; bases with no gene match: 4. DNA of the CDR3: TGTGCCAGCAGCCCGGACAGGGGGAGCACTGAAGCTTTCTTT. Translation gives CASSPDRGSTEAFF.

The chain has TRBV9 and TRBJ1-5; TRBD1 aligns across 10 bases. This CDR3 comprises 16 residues. The germline V gene has CDR1 SGDLS and CDR2 YYNGEE. V trimming: 0 bases; J trimming: 1 base; junction bases outside the gene matches: 1. As DNA, the CDR3 is TGTGCCAGCAGCGTAGCGGGACAGGGGAGCAATCAGCCCCAGCATTTT. As protein: CASSVAGQGSNQPQHF.

CDR3 amino acids: CASSIQGGQETQYF. DNA of the CDR3: TGTGCCAGTAGTATCCAGGGAGGCCAAGAGACCCAGTACTTC. This chain links TRBV19 with TRBJ2-5, with D tentatively TRBD2 (6 bases). The CDR3 consists of 14 residues. Germline CDR1 and CDR2: LNHDA and SQIVND (reference sequence). Trimming removed 3 bases at V and 1 base at J, with 9 bases between.

The chain couples TRBV13 to TRBJ2-4, with 9 nucleotides matching TRBD1. Per the germline V gene, CDR1 is PRHDT and CDR2 is FYEKMQ (reference sequence). The V and J ends lost 5 bases and 2 bases, in that order; junction bases with no gene match: 7. The CDR3 is 16 residues long. Written as DNA, the CDR3 is TGTGCCAGCAGCCTACCGGGACAGGGAACCAAAAACATTCAGTACTTC. Protein: CASSLPGQGTKNIQYF.